This T cell receptor (beta chain) was sequenced for a study of cytomegalovirus exposure and HLA in healthy donors (dated by TCRdb to between 2016 and 2019). Notes on the research overall: An earlier analysis of roughly 610 of the donors reported under 300 Gb of sequence data and around 100 million unique TCR beta sequences obtained from approximately 180 million T cells. Alongside the repertoire data, information on donor age, sex, ethnicity and CMV serostatus was compiled. The number of typed donors differed by locus: about 620-630 for A, B, C, DRB1 and DQB1; some 500 for DQA1; some 610 for DPA1; and some 470 for DPB1. All discovery cohort repertoires had been generated on a single sequencing platform. Of the approximately 370 genotyped donors, 75% to 85% were placed in the genetic ancestry cluster associated with self-reported Caucasian donors. HLA typing included class I and class II loci at four-digit resolution. The study profiled the T cell repertoires of around 700 subjects by immunosequencing and related them to cytomegalovirus serostatus. Genome-wide SNP genotypes for about three fifths of the roughly 670 donors were used in a later genetic analysis, which treated that subset as a discovery cohort. About 280 gigabases of sequencing data and approximately 85 million unique TCR sequences were included in an early release covering several hundred HLA-typed donors. The study combined high-throughput TCR immunosequencing, statistical association of individual TCRs with disease status, and machine learning to predict cytomegalovirus infection status. In a later analysis, previously published TCR beta repertoires from fewer than 750 donors were re-analyzed and high-resolution HLA genotyping was added so that TCR occurrence patterns could be studied. Because of strong linkage in the cohort, roughly five DR-DQ haplotypes were treated as single units for association and clustering. In an earlier analysis of 587 of the donors, high-throughput TCR beta sequencing was used to judge whether each TCR beta V gene segment behaved as functional or pseudogenic. The aim of the study was to test whether cataloging public T cell receptors could identify signatures of past pathogen exposure. In the later analysis, no new phenotypic data were used to find candidate immune exposures; instead, reliance was placed on TCR beta sequences and their occurrence across donors. Besides the first cohort of 500 to 700 subjects, a separate validation cohort made up of some 110 different subjects was used. Across about 370 genotyped donors of the cohort, an average of approximately 220,000 unique TCR beta nucleotide sequences per donor were sequenced, and approximately 17% of those sequences were non-productive.

Receptor amplification or capture employed the immunoSEQ multiplex PCR assay. The multiplex PCR relied on a mix of 60 forward primers for TCR Vbeta segments and 13 reverse primers for TCR Jbeta segments. A multiplex PCR assay on genomic DNA amplified the CDR3 region of rearranged TCR beta genes. Amplified TCR beta libraries were sequenced as 87-base-pair reads on the Illumina HiSeq System. As for how the authors treated the data: Across the roughly 670 repertoires, a later analysis counted roughly 84 million unique TCR beta chains, some 11 million of which were shared by at least two donors. Raw reads were error-corrected and collapsed into unique sequences by a nearest-neighbor algorithm in which closely related sequences were merged to remove PCR and sequencing errors. V, D and J gene segments were assigned by aligning CDR3 sequences to IMGT reference sequences. Each retained sequence needed at least a six-nucleotide match to both a V gene segment and a J gene segment. Rearrangements were classified as productive when the CDR3 lacked stop codons and remained in frame with V and J, and all other rearrangements were classified as non-productive. CDR3 was defined by IMGT convention, running from the second conserved V-encoded cysteine to the conserved J-encoded phenylalanine. The earlier analysis of a few hundred of the donors excluded any sequence lacking an unambiguous match to a single V gene segment. An earlier analysis of approximately 590 of the donors classified V segments as functional when productive rearrangements were above 56.7% and as segregating when the standard deviation between donors was above 5%. A statistical classification framework was developed to diagnose cytomegalovirus status using the catalog of TCR beta chain sequences. In a later analysis, V and J genes were assigned by comparing TCR nucleotide sequences against IMGT/GENE-DB human TR gene sequences. Using the TCRdist pipeline, a later analysis assigned CDR3 sequences along with most-parsimonious VDJ recombination scenarios. A later analysis defined each TCR beta chain by its CDR3 amino acid sequence plus V-gene family, and excluded reads lacking a unique V-gene family. In a later analysis, approximately 640 highly shared, low-generation-probability nucleotide sequences were removed to address suspected cross-contamination and a sequencing artifact. For each public chain, a later analysis derived a clonal expansion index from normalized ranks of inferred template counts within each repertoire. In a later analysis, generation probabilities were computed using a VDJ recombination model fitted to out-of-frame rearrangements, and the results were checked against IGoR. Hypergeometric tests were used in a later analysis to score TCR-TCR, TCR-HLA and TCR-CMV co-occurrence, with a repertoire-size bias correction applied to the TCR pairs. False discovery rates were estimated in a later analysis by permuting HLA or CMV assignments 20 times. A later analysis grouped co-occurring TCRs with DBSCAN, adding TCRdist sequence similarity when clustering within HLA-allele-positive subsets. Co-occurrence clustering excluded repertoires with fewer than 30,000 or more than 120,000 public chains, plus five with anomalous nucleotide sharing. The source is immuneACCESS, and TCRdb retained only in-frame sequences with V and J called. Part of the clones is not carried over; for the studies checked, unresolved V genes explain less than half of this, and the remainder is unexplained. V and J calls and clone size are given by that table; D and trimming were obtained from the DNA. Here the sample has some 200,000 clones; approximately 67% occur a single time. The top ten constitute around 2.9% of the sample.

CDR1 is given as SEHNR and CDR2 as FQNEAQ, both from the germline V gene (reference sequence). V is shortened by 1 base, J by 5 bases, and the region joining them spans 11 bases. Its CDR3 holds 14 amino acids, cysteine through phenylalanine. The retained sequence is limited to the CDR3, 42 bases, with the frame set at the first base. Results the study describes overall, beyond this receptor: Broadly in line with IMGT annotations, most TCR beta V segments showed up in productive rearrangements about 87% or about 30% of the time in an earlier analysis of a few hundred of the donors. A few of the identified cytomegalovirus-associated TCR beta chains were confirmed in vitro to be specific for cytomegalovirus antigens. Because HLA typing was unavailable for some donors at each locus, only the typed subset was used in association tests. In a later analysis, HLA-associated TCR beta chains were found to be more clonally expanded and to have lower generation probabilities than equally common non-associated chains. A later genetic analysis reported fewer N-insertions in productive TCRs among donors in an Asian-associated ancestry cluster than the approximately 700-donor mean. A cluster of highly shared sequence variants was judged likely to be a technical artifact of the sequencing pipeline. It was suggested by the authors that the approach could potentially be generalized to other disease states and immunological phenotypes. Because counts were too low, fewer than 20 rarely observed V segments, including chromosome 9 orphons, were excluded from the earlier analysis of around 590 of the donors. In both the original and validation cohorts, the classifier was reported to diagnose cytomegalovirus status with high specificity and sensitivity. A further reported finding was that TCR beta sequences accurately predicted the HLA-A and HLA-B alleles for most subjects in the first cohort. According to a later analysis, TCR association rates differed among HLA loci, with DRB1 alleles showing the most associated TCRs and HLA-C alleles showing the fewest. Correlated functional status among segregating V segments might be attributable to linkage disequilibrium, but an unknown experimental factor could not be ruled out. Most TCR sequences were observed very rarely across donors, whereas some public TCRs were present in many individuals. Immune exposure information for the cohort was limited to CMV serostatus. The study gave a list of 150 to 200 TCR beta chains associated with cytomegalovirus. The presence/absence analyses assumed that sequencing depth was roughly uniform across donors, and that assumption may not be true. Specific HLA alleles were associated with over 15,000 TCR beta sequences at a false discovery rate of 0.05 in a later analysis. Some IMGT-functional V segments, including TRBV6-2 and TRBV6-3, could not be told apart with the 87-base-pair reads, so those segments were excluded. V-gene and J-gene trimming of TCR beta chains was associated with a missense DCLRE1C variant in a later genetic analysis, and the association was replicated in an independent cohort. According to a later analysis, most CMV-associated TCR beta chains appeared to be HLA-restricted, and the HLA associations seemed to be driven largely by CMV exposure. Several of the top co-occurrence clusters appeared to be linked to parvovirus B19, influenza, CMV and Epstein-Barr virus, according to a later analysis. In this cohort, only TCR beta chains were sequenced, and detectable features were limited by the absence of alpha or paired-chain data. Assigning TCR associations to individual alleles was difficult when HLA alleles, especially DR and DQ, strongly co-occurred.

In its sample, this clone was seen a few times. Its antigen specificity is not known. The sample holds no much larger clone one base away, and base qualities are not on file. Other DNA sequences from this sample encode an identical CDR3 as well. The cohort comprised approximately 700 healthy bone marrow donors. At the time of sampling, every cohort member was nominally healthy, though immune exposures that went unrecorded were likely present. The donor was CMV seronegative and belonged to the group of several hundred seronegative cohort members. Each donor provided a peripheral blood sample, and peripheral blood mononuclear cells were used for TCR beta sequencing. Genomic DNA was extracted from the blood cell samples with the Qiagen DNeasy Blood Extraction Kit.

Material: PBMCs. The chain couples TRBV7-9 to TRBJ1-1, with the D gene not confidently named. The receptor was isolated from a man aged 35 to 55 in good health and CMV-seronegative. The nucleotide sequence reads TGTGCCAGCAGCTTAGTTCCGGGATGGACTGAAGCTTTCTTT. This codes for CASSLVPGWTEAFF. Reference TRBV7-9 and TRBJ1-1 proteins supply the regions before and after the CDR3; the full variable domain is: DTGVSQNPRHKITKRGQNVTFRCDPISEHNRLYWYRQTLGQGPEFLTYFQNEAQLEKSRLLSDRFSAERPKGSFSTLEIQRTEQGDSAMYLCASSLVPGWTEAFFGQGTRLTVV.